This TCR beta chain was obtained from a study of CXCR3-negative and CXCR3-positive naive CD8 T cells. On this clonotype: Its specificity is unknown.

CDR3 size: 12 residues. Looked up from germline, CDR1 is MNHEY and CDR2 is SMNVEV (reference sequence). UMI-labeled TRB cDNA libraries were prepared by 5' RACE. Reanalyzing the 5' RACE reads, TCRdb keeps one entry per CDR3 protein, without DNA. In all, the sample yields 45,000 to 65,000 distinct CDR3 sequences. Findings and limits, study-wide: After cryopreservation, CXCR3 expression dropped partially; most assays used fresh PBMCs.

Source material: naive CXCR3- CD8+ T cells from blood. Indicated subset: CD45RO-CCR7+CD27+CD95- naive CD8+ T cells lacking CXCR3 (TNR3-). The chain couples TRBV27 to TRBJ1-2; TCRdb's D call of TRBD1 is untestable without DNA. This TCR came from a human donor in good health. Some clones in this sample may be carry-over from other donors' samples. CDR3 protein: CASSRGGIGYTF.